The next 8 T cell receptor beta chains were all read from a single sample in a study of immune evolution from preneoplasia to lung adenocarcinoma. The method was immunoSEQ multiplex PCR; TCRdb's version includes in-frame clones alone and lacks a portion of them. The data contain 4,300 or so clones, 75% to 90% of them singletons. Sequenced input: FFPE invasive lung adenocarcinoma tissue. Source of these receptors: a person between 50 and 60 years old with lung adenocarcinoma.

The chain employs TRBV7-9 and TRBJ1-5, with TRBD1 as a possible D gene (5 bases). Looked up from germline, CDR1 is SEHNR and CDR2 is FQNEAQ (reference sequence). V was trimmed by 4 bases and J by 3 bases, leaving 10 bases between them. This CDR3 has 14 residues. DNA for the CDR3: TGTGCCAGCAGCTCCGACAGTACCAATCAGCCCCAGCATTTT. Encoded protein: CASSSDSTNQPQHF. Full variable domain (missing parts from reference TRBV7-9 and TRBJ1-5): DTGVSQNPRHKITKRGQNVTFRCDPISEHNRLYWYRQTLGQGPEFLTYFQNEAQLEKSRLLSDRFSAERPKGSFSTLEIQRTEQGDSAMYLCASSSDSTNQPQHFGDGTRLSIL.

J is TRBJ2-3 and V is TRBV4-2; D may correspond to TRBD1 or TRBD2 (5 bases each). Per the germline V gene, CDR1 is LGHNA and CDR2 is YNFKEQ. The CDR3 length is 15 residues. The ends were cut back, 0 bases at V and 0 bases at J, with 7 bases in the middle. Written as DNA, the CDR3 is TGTGCCAGCAGCCAAGATGGGGGAAGCACAGATACGCAGTATTTT. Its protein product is CASSQDGGSTDTQYF.

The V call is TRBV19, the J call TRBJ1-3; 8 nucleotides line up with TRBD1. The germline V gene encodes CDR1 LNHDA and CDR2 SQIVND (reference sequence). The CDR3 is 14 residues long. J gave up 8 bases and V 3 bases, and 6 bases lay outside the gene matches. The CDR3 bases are TGTGCCAGTAGTATCCCACAGGGGGGACACACCATATATTTT. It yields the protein CASSIPQGGHTIYF.

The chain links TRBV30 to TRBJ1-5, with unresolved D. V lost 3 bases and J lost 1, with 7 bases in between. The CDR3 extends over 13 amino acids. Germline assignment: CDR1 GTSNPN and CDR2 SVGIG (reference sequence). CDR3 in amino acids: CAWSPVSNQPQHF. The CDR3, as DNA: TGTGCCTGGAGCCCCGTCAGCAATCAGCCCCAGCATTTT.

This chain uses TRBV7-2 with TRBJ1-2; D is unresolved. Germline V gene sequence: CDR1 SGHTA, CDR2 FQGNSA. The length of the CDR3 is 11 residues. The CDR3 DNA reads TGTGGTGGTCGGATTAACTATGGCTACACCTTC. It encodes CGGRINYGYTF.

CDR3 nucleotide sequence: TGTGCCAGCAGCTCCCTAGCGGGATCTAACAATGAGCAGTTCTTC. It encodes CASSSLAGSNNEQFF. The rearrangement links TRBV7-9 to TRBJ2-1, with 9 bases aligning to TRBD2. This CDR3 contains 15 residues. Germline assignment: CDR1 SEHNR and CDR2 FQNEAQ (reference sequence). J was trimmed by 5 bases and V by 4 bases; bases with no gene match: 6.

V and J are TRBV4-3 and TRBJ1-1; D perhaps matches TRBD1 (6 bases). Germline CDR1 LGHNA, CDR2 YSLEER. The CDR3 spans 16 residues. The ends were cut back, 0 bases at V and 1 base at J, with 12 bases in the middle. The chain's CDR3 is CASSQDSGARNTEAFF. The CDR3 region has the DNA TGCGCCAGCAGCCAAGATTCAGGGGCGCGGAACACTGAAGCTTTCTTT.

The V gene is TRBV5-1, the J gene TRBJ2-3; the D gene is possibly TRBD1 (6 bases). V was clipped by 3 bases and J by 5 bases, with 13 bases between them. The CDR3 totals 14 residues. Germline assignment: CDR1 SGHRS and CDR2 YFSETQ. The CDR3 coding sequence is TGCGCCAGCAGCTCGGAGTTAGGGGGAGATACGCAGTATTTT. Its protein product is CASSSELGGDTQYF.